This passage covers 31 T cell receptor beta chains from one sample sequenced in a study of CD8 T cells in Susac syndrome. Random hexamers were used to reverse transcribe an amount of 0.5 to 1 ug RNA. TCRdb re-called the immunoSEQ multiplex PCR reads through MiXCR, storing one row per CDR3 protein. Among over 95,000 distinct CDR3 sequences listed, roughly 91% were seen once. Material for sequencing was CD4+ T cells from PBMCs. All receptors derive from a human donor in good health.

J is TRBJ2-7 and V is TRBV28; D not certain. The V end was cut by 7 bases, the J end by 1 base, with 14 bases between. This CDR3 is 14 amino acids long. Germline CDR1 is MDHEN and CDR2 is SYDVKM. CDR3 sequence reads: CASTSPASSYEQYF. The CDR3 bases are TGTGCCAGCACCTCCCCGGCTTCGTCCTACGAGCAGTACTTC. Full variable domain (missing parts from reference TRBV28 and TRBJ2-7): DVKVTQSSRYLVKRTGEKVFLECVQDMDHENMFWYRQDPGLGLRLIYFSYDVKMKEKGDIPEGYSVSREKKERFSLILESASTNQTSMYLCASTSPASSYEQYFGPGTRLTVT.

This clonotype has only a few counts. The CDR3 DNA reads as TGTGCCAGCAGTTCGACAGGGCGAGAGACCCAGTACTTC. This sequence encodes CASSSTGRETQYF. The rearrangement links TRBV11-2 to TRBJ2-5; 7 bases line up with TRBD1. CDR1 SGHAT and CDR2 FQNNGV come from the germline V gene. This CDR3 is 13 amino acids long. With V trimmed by 6 bases and J by 4 bases, 5 bases remained unmatched.

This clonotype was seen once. CDR3 in amino acids: CASSQGSGSDNEKLFF. The DNA of the CDR3 is TGCGCCAGCAGCCAAGGATCAGGTTCAGATAATGAAAAACTGTTTTTT. V usage is TRBV4-3 and J usage is TRBJ1-4; unclear D gene. Germline CDR1 and CDR2: LGHNA and YSLEER. V lost 1 base, J lost 4 bases, and 13 bases lay in between. The CDR3 loop spans 16 amino acids.

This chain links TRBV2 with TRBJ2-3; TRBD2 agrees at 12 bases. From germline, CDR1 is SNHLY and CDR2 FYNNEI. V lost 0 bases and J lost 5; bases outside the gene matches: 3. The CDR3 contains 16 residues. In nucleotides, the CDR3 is TGTGCCAGCAGTGAAGCGACTAGCGGGAGTGTAGATACGCAGTATTTT. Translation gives CASSEATSGSVDTQYF.

CDR3 region: CSARDPTQGYEQYF. CDR3 coding DNA: TGCAGTGCTAGAGACCCGACACAGGGCTACGAGCAGTACTTC. The chain combines TRBV20-1 with TRBJ2-7, with D possibly TRBD1 on 6 matching bases. The V end lost 0 bases, the J end lost 3 bases, and 12 bases lay between the germline ends. The germline V gene encodes CDR1 DFQATT and CDR2 SNEGSKA (reference sequence). The CDR3 runs to 14 residues.

The CDR3 sequence is CATSDMSGTDEQYF. CDR3 nucleotide sequence: TGTGCCACCAGTGACATGTCTGGTACCGACGAGCAGTACTTC. The gene calls are TRBV24-1 and TRBJ2-7; D gene uncertain. Deletions cut 4 bases from V and 5 bases from J, with 14 bases between. The CDR3 has 14 residues. CDR1 and CDR2 from the germline V gene are KGHDR and SFDVKD.

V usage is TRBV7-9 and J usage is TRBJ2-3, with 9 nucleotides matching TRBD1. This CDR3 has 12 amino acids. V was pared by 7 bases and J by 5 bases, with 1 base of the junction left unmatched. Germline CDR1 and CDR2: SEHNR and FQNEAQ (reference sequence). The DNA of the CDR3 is TGTGCCAGCAACAGGGGGCTAGATACGCAGTATTTT. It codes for CASNRGLDTQYF. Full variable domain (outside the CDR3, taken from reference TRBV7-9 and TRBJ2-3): DTGVSQNPRHKITKRGQNVTFRCDPISEHNRLYWYRQTLGQGPEFLTYFQNEAQLEKSRLLSDRFSAERPKGSFSTLEIQRTEQGDSAMYLCASNRGLDTQYFGPGTRLTVL.

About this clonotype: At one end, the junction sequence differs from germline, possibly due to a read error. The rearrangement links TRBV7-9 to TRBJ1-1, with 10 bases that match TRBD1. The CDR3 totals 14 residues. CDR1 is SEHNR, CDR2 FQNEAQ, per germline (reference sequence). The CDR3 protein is CANSWDRGSTEAFF. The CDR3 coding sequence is TGTGCCAACAGCTGGGACAGGGGTTCGACTGAAGCTTTCTTT.

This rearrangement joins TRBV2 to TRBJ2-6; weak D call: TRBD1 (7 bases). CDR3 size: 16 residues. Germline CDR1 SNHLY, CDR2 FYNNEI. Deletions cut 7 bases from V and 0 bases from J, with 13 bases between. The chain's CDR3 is CASKAGGISGANVLTF. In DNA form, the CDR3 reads TGTGCCAGCAAGGCAGGGGGGATCTCTGGGGCCAACGTCCTGACTTTC.

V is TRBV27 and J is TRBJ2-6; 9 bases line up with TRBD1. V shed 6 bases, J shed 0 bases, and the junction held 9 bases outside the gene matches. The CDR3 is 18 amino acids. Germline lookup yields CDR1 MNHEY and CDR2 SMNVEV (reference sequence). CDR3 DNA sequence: TGTGCCAGCAGGGGTGGGACAGGGAAATCCTCTGGGGCCAACGTCCTGACTTTC. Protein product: CASRGGTGKSSGANVLTF. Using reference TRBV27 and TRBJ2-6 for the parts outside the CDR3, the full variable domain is EAQVTQNPRYLITVTGKKLTVTCSQNMNHEYMSWYRQDPGLGLRQIYYSMNVEVTDKGDVPEGYKVSRKEKRNFPLILESPSPNQTSLYFCASRGGTGKSSGANVLTFGAGSRLTVL.

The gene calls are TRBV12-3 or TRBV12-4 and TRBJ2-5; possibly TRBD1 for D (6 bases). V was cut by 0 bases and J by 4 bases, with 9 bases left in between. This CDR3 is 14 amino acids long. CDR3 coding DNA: TGTGCCAGCAGTTTAGCGCCCAGGGGAGAGACCCAGTACTTC. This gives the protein CASSLAPRGETQYF.

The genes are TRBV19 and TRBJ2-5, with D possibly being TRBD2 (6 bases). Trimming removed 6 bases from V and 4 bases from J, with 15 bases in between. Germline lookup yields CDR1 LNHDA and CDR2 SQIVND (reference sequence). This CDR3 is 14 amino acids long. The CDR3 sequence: CASSTPGLPETQYF. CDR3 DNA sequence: TGTGCCAGTAGCACCCCGGGACTTCCAGAGACCCAGTACTTC.

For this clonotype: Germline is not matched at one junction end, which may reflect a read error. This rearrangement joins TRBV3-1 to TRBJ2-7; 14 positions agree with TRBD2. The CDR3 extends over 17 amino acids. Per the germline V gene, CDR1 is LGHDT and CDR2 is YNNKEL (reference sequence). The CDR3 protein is CVSSHPGTSGRTYEQYF. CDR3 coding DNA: TGTGTCAGCAGCCATCCCGGGACTAGCGGGAGAACCTACGAGCAGTACTTC.

In DNA form, the CDR3 reads TGTGCCAGCTCCCTCGACAGGGGGGACTACGAGCAGTACTTC. Translated, it gives CASSLDRGDYEQYF. The chain joins TRBV18 to TRBJ2-7, with 9 bases identical to TRBD1. The germline gives CDR1 KGHSH, CDR2 LQKENI. This CDR3 region has 14 residues. J lost 3 bases, V lost 6 bases, and 6 bases had no gene match. Using reference TRBV18 and TRBJ2-7 for the parts outside the CDR3, the full variable domain is NAGVMQNPRHLVRRRGQEARLRCSPMKGHSHVYWYRQLPEEGLKFMVYLQKENIIDESGMPKERFSAEFPKEGPSILRIQQVVRGDSAAYFCASSLDRGDYEQYFGPGTRLTVT.

CDR3 protein: CASSLRGNNEQFF. The DNA of the CDR3 is TGTGCCAGCAGCTTGAGGGGGAACAATGAGCAGTTCTTC. The gene calls are TRBV7-3 and TRBJ2-1, with D tentatively TRBD1 (6 bases). There are 13 residues in the CDR3. From germline, CDR1 is SGHTA and CDR2 FQGTGA. Trimming took 3 bases from V and 5 from J, leaving 8 bases between them. Drawing the rest from reference TRBV7-3 and TRBJ2-1, the complete variable domain is GAGVSQTPSNKVTEKGKYVELRCDPISGHTALYWYRQSLGQGPEFLIYFQGTGAADDSGLPNDRFFAVRPEGSVSTLKIQRTERGDSAVYLCASSLRGNNEQFFGPGTRLTVL.

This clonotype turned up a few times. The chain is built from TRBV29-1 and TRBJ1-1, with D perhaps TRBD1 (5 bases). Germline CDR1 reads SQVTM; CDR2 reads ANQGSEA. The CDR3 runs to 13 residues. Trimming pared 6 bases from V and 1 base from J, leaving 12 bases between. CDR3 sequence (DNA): TGCAGCGTCGTAGACAGTCGGAACACTGAAGCTTTCTTT. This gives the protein CSVVDSRNTEAFF.

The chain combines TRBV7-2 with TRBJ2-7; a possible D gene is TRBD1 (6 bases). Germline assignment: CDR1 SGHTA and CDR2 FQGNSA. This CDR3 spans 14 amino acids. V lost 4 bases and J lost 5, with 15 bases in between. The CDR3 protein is CASSSYNRANEQYF. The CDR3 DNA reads TGTGCCAGCAGCTCCTATAACAGGGCCAACGAGCAGTACTTC.

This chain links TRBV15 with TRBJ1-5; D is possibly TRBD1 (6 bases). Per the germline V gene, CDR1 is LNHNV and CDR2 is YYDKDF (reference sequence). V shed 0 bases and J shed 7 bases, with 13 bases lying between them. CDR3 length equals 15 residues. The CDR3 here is CATSRDTRGEQPQHF. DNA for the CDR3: TGTGCCACCAGCAGAGATACCAGGGGTGAGCAGCCCCAGCATTTT.

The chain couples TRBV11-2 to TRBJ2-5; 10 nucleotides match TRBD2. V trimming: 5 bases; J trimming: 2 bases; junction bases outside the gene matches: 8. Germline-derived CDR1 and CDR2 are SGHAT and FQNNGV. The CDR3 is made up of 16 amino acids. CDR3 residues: CASSPDPAGGQETQYF. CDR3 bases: TGTGCCAGCAGCCCAGATCCAGCGGGGGGGCAAGAGACCCAGTACTTC.

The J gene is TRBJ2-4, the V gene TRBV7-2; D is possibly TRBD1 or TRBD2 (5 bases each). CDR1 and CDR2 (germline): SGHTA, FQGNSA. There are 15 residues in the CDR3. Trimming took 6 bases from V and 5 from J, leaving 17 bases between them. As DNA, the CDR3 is TGTGCCAGCAGTCGTCTGGGCTCGGGGCAAAACATTCAGTACTTC. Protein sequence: CASSRLGSGQNIQYF.

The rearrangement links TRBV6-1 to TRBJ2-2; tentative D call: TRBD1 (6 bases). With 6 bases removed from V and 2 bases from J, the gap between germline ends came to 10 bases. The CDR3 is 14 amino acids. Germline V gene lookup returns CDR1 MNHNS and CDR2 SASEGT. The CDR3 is CASRGQINTGELFF. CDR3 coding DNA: TGTGCCAGCAGGGGACAAATAAACACCGGGGAGCTGTTTTTT.

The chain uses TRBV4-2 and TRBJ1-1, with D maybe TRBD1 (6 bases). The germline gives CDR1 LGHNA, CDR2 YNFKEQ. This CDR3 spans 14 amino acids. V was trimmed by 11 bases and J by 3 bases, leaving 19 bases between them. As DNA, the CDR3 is TGTGCCGCGGGGACCCCGGGGGCTCACACTGAAGCTTTCTTT. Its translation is CAAGTPGAHTEAFF.

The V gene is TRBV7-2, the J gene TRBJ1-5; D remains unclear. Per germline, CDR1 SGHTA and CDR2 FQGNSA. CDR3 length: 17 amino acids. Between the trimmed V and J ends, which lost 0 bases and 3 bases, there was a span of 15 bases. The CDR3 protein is CASSLAPDIDLNQPQHF. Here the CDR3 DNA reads TGTGCCAGCAGCTTAGCTCCAGACATCGACCTCAATCAGCCCCAGCATTTT.

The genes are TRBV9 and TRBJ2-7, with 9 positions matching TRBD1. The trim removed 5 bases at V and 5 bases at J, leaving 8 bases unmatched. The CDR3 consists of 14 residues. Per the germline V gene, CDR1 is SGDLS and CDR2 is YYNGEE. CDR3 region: CASSVTGGGNEQYF. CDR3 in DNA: TGTGCCAGCAGTGTAACAGGGGGCGGGAACGAGCAGTACTTC.

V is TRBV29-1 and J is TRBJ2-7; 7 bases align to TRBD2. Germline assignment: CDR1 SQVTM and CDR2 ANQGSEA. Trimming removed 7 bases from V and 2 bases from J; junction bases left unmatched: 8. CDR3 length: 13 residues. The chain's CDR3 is CSGQSGGTYEQYF. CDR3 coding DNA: TGCAGCGGTCAGTCGGGAGGAACCTACGAGCAGTACTTC.

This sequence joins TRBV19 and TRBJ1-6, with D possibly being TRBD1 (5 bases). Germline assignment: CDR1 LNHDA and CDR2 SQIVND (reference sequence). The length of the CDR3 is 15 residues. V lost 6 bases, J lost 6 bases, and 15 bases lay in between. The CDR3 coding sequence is TGTGCCAGTAGACCCGGGGGACTTCGTAATTCACCCCTCCACTTT. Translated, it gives CASRPGGLRNSPLHF.

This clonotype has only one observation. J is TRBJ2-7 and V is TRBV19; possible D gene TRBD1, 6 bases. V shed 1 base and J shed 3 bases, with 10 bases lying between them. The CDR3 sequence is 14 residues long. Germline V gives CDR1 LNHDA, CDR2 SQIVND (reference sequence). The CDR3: CASSIGTEYYEQYF. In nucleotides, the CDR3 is TGTGCCAGTAGTATAGGGACAGAATACTACGAGCAGTACTTC.

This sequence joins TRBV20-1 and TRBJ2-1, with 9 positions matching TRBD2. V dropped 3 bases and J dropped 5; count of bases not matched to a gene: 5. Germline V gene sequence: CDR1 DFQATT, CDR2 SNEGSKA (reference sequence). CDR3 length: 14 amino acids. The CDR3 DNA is TGCAGTGCTAGTTCGCGGGAGGGCGACAATGAGCAGTTCTTC. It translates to CSASSREGDNEQFF.

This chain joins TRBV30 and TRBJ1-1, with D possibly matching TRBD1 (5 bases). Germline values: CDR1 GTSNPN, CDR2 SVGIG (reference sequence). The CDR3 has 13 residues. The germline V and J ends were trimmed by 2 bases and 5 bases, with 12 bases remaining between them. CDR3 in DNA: TGTGCCTGGAGTCCAGGGAGGAGGACTGAAGCTTTCTTT. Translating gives CAWSPGRRTEAFF.

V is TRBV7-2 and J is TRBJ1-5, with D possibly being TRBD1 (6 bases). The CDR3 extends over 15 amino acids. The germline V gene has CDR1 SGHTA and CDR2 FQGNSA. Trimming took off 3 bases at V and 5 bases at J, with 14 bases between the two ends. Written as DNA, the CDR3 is TGTGCCAGCAGCTTGGAGGGGGTTGGGGATCAGCCCCAGCATTTT. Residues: CASSLEGVGDQPQHF.

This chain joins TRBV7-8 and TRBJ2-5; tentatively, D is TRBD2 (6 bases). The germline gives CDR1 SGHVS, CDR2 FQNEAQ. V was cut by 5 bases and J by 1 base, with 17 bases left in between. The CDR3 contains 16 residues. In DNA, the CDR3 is TGTGCCAGCAGCCAACCGCTTAGCGGTTTCCAAGAGACCCAGTACTTC. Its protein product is CASSQPLSGFQETQYF.